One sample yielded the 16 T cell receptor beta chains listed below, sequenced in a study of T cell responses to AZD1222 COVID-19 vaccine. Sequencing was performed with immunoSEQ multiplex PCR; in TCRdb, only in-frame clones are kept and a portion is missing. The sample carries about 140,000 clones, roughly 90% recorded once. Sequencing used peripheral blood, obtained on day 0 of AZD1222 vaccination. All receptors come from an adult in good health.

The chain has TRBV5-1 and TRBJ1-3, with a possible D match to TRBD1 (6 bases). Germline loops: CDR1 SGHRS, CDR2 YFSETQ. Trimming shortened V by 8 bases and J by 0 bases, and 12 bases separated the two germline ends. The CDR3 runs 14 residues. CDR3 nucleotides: TGCGCCAGTTCGACAGGCCCCTCTGGAAACACCATATATTTT. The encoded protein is CASSTGPSGNTIYF.

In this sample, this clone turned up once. The CDR3 coding sequence is TGTGCCAGTAGTATTCAAGGAGGCGGTGGCTACACCTTC. Protein sequence: CASSIQGGGGYTF. This chain joins TRBV19 and TRBJ1-2, with no clear D. The length of the CDR3 is 13 residues. The germline gives CDR1 LNHDA, CDR2 SQIVND (reference sequence). V shed 3 bases and J shed 7 bases, with 12 bases lying between them. The full variable domain, in which reference TRBV19 and TRBJ1-2 provide the parts outside the CDR3, is DGGITQSPKYLFRKEGQNVTLSCEQNLNHDAMYWYRQDPGQGLRLIYYSQIVNDFQKGDIAEGYSVSREKKESFPLTVTSAQKNPTAFYLCASSIQGGGGYTFGSGTRLTVV.

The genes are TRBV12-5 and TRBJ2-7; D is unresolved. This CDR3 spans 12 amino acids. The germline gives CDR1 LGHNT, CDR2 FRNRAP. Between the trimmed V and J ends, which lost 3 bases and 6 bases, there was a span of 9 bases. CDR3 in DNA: TGTGCTAGTGGTTTCCCCTACGGCGAGCAGTACTTC. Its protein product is CASGFPYGEQYF.

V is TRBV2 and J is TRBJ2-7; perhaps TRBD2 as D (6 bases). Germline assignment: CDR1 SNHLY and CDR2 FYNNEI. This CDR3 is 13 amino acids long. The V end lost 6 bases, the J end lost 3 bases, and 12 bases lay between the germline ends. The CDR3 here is CASRRDGYYEQYF. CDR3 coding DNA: TGTGCCAGCAGGCGGGACGGATACTACGAGCAGTACTTC. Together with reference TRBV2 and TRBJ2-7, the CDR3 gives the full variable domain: EPEVTQTPSHQVTQMGQEVILRCVPISNHLYFYWYRQILGQKVEFLVSFYNNEISEKSEIFDDQFSVERPDGSNFTLKIRSTKLEDSAMYFCASRRDGYYEQYFGPGTRLTVT.

CDR3 sequence reads: CASSQGGTGVPGYTF. The CDR3 DNA is TGCGCCAGCAGCCAAGGGGGCACAGGGGTACCCGGCTACACCTTC. The chain recombines TRBV4-3 with TRBJ1-2; TRBD1 aligns across 7 bases. The CDR3 extends over 15 amino acids. Germline assignment: CDR1 LGHNA and CDR2 YSLEER. Trimming removed 1 base from V and 8 bases from J; junction bases left unmatched: 10.

The CDR3 spells CASSAGTPVGNTIYF. For the CDR3, the DNA is TGTGCCAGCAGCGCGGGCACACCCGTAGGAAACACCATATATTTT. This chain uses TRBV9 with TRBJ1-3; D gene ambiguous. The V end lost 3 bases, the J end lost 4 bases, and 14 bases lay between the germline ends. From germline, CDR1 is SGDLS and CDR2 YYNGEE. This CDR3 comprises 15 residues.

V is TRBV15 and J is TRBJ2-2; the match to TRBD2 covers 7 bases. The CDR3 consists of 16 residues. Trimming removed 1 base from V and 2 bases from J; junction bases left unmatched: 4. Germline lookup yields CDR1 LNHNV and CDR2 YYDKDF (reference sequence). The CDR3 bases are TGTGCCACCAGCAGAGCTGCGGGGGTTAACACCGGGGAGCTGTTTTTT. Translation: CATSRAAGVNTGELFF.

CDR3 nucleotide sequence: TGTGCCAGCAGCTCTCTCGGGGGGTGGTCCACTGAAGCTTTCTTT. Its translation is CASSSLGGWSTEAFF. This chain connects TRBV6-2 or TRBV6-3 to TRBJ1-1, with D perhaps TRBD1 (5 bases). V dropped 6 bases and J dropped 4 bases, with 18 bases sitting between them. The CDR3 extends over 15 amino acids. From germline, CDR1 is MNHEY and CDR2 SVGEGT.

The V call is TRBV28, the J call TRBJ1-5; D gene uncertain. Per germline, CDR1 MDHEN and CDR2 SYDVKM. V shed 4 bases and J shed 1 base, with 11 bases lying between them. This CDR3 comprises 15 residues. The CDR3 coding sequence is TGTGCCAGCAGTTCCCCCGTAGGGAGCAATCAGCCCCAGCATTTT. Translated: CASSSPVGSNQPQHF.

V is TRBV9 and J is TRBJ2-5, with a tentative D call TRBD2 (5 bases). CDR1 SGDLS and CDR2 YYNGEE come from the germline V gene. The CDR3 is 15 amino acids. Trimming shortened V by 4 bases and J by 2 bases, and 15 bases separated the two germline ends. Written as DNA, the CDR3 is TGTGCCAGCAGCCCTGGGAAAGGGAGACAAGAGACCCAGTACTTC. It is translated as CASSPGKGRQETQYF.

CDR3 protein: CASSLGVNTYEQYF. CDR3 nucleotides: TGTGCCAGCAGTTTAGGGGTTAATACCTACGAGCAGTACTTC. This chain joins TRBV27 and TRBJ2-7; D is undetermined. The germline gives CDR1 MNHEY, CDR2 SMNVEV (reference sequence). There are 14 residues in the CDR3. V was shortened by 2 bases and J by 2 bases, with 10 bases between the two germline ends.

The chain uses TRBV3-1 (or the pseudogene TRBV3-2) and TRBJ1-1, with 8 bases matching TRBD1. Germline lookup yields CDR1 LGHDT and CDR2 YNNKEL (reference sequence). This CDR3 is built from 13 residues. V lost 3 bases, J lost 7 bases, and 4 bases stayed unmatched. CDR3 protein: CASSHGTGFEAFF. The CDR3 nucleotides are TGTGCCAGCAGCCATGGGACAGGCTTTGAAGCTTTCTTT.

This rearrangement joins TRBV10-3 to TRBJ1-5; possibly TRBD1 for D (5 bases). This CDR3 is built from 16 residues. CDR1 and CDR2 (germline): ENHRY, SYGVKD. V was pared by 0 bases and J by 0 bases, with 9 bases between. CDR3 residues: CAISESYTGSNQPQHF. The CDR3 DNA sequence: TGTGCCATCAGTGAGTCTTATACAGGTAGCAATCAGCCCCAGCATTTT.

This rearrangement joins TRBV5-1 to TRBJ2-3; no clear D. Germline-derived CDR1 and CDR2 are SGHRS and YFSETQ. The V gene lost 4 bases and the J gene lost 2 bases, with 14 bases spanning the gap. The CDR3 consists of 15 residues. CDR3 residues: CASSPDRATTDTQYF. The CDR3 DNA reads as TGCGCCAGCAGCCCGGACCGGGCTACCACAGATACGCAGTATTTT.

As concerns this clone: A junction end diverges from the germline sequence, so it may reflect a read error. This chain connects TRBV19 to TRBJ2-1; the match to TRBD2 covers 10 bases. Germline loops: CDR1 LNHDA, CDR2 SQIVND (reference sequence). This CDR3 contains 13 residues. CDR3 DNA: TGTGCCAGTACTAGCGGGGGATACAGTGAGCAGTTCTTC. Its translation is CASTSGGYSEQFF.

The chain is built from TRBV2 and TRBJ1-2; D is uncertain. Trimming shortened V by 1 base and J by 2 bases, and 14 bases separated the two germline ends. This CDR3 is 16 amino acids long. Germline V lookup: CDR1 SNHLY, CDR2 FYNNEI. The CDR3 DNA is TGTGCCAGCAGTGAAGACAACATCGCGTCAAACTATGGCTACACCTTC. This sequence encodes CASSEDNIASNYGYTF. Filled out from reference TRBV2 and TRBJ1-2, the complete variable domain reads EPEVTQTPSHQVTQMGQEVILRCVPISNHLYFYWYRQILGQKVEFLVSFYNNEISEKSEIFDDQFSVERPDGSNFTLKIRSTKLEDSAMYFCASSEDNIASNYGYTFGSGTRLTVV.